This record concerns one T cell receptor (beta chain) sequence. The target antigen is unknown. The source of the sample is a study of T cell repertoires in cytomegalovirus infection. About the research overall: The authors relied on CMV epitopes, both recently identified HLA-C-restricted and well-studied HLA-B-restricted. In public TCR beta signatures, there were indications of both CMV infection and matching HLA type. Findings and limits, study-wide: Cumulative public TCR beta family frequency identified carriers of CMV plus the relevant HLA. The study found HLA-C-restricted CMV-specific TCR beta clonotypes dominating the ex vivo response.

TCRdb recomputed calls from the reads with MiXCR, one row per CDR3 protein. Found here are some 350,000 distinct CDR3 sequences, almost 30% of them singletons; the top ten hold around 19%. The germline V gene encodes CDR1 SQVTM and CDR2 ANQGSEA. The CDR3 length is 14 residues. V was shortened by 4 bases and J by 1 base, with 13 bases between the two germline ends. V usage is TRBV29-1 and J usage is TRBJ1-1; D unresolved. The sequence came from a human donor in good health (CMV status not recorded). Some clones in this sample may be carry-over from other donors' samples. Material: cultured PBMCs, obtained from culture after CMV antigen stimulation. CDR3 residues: CSVVPLDGNTEAFF. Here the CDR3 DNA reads TGCAGCGTTGTCCCTTTGGACGGGAACACTGAAGCTTTCTTT.